The present T cell receptor (beta chain) was sequenced within a study of T cell changes during pregnancy in multiple sclerosis (dated by TCRdb to the late 2010s). Regarding the study in general: Changes in the T cell repertoire over the course of pregnancy were examined in this study in women with multiple sclerosis.

A remark on this clone: Its target antigen remains unknown. No base-level quality is on record; no much larger clone is a single base apart.

Germline trimming: 5 bases from V, 1 base from J; junction bases outside gene matches: 6. Taken from the germline V gene (reference sequence), the CDR1 and CDR2 loops are SEHNR and FQNEAQ. The CDR3 measures 17 amino acids from cysteine to phenylalanine. The read is trimmed to its CDR3 DNA, 51 bases read in frame from base 1. The library was prepared using the immunoSEQ multiplex PCR assay. This immuneACCESS table, as held by TCRdb, lists in-frame sequences with V and J called but not all clones. Of the missing ones, under half trace to an unresolved V gene in checked studies; the others have no known cause. Counted in this sample were tens of thousands of clones; approximately 91% of them appeared once. The leading ten clones occupy 0.61% of the sample.

The rearranged chain carries TRBV7-9 and TRBJ2-3; TRBD2 agrees with 13 junctional bases. The receptor was derived from a female donor in good health, enrolled as a control in a pregnancy study. The sequencing here drew on CD4+ T cells from peripheral blood mononuclear cells, taken after pregnancy. The CDR3 reads CASSLLAGGLGTDTQYF. The DNA reads TGTGCCAGCAGCCTACTAGCGGGAGGGTTGGGCACAGATACGCAGTATTTT. The CDR3, completed at both ends by the reference TRBV7-9 and TRBJ2-3 genes, gives the full variable domain DTGVSQNPRHKITKRGQNVTFRCDPISEHNRLYWYRQTLGQGPEFLTYFQNEAQLEKSRLLSDRFSAERPKGSFSTLEIQRTEQGDSAMYLCASSLLAGGLGTDTQYFGPGTRLTVL.